These 21 T cell receptor beta chains share one sample of origin, sequenced in a study of blood T cell repertoires in COVID-19. Data came from immunoSEQ multiplex PCR; TCRdb stores just in-frame clones and leaves some out. The repertoire consists of around 290,000 clones, with about 89% occurring once and the leading ten covering 1.5% to 2%. The sample consisted of PBMCs or T cells enriched from blood (not recorded which). The origin of the receptors is a middle-aged woman who had recovered from COVID-19.

This clone has only a few counts. The chain's CDR3 is CASSVTGGNLSNEQFF. As DNA, the CDR3 is TGTGCCAGCAGTGTAACGGGCGGGAATTTGAGCAATGAGCAGTTCTTC. The V and J genes are TRBV2 and TRBJ2-1; the D gene is possibly TRBD2 (6 bases). Looked up from germline, CDR1 is SNHLY and CDR2 is FYNNEI. The V end was cut by 4 bases, the J end by 6 bases, with 19 bases between. This CDR3 has 16 residues.

This chain uses TRBV6-5 with TRBJ1-6; D might be TRBD1 (6 bases). Per germline, CDR1 MNHEY and CDR2 SVGAGI. Trimming shortened V by 5 bases and J by 5 bases, and 13 bases separated the two germline ends. The CDR3 is 15 residues long. The CDR3 region is CASSPDRINNSPLHF. The CDR3 DNA reads as TGTGCCAGCAGTCCGGACAGAATTAATAATTCACCCCTCCACTTT.

This clone showed up just a few times. The chain couples TRBV4-2 to TRBJ2-7, with 9 nucleotides matching TRBD1. This CDR3 spans 16 amino acids. With V trimmed by 4 bases and J by 3 bases, 10 bases remained unmatched. The germline V gene has CDR1 LGHNA and CDR2 YNFKEQ. CDR3 sequence: CASSREPDRGIYEQYF. CDR3 nucleotides: TGTGCCAGCAGCCGAGAACCGGACAGGGGCATCTACGAGCAGTACTTC.

The CDR3 bases are TGTGCCAGCAACCCCCAGGGGGCCGGATCACCCCTCCACTTT. Amino acids: CASNPQGAGSPLHF. V usage is TRBV5-6 and J usage is TRBJ1-6; 8 bases agree with TRBD1. V lost 6 bases and J lost 10; bases outside the gene matches: 9. The CDR3 runs to 14 residues. Germline V gene lookup returns CDR1 SGHDT and CDR2 YYEEEE.

This clone has just a few counts. The chain uses TRBV15 and TRBJ1-2, with a possible D match to TRBD1 (6 bases). The CDR3 is 14 amino acids. Germline CDR1 LNHNV, CDR2 YYDKDF (reference sequence). V gave up 0 bases and J gave up 7 bases, with 12 bases separating them. CDR3 region: CATSREGGAFGYTF. The CDR3 coding sequence is TGTGCCACCAGCAGAGAGGGGGGGGCTTTTGGCTACACCTTC.

The genes are TRBV4-3 and TRBJ2-3; 8 nucleotides line up with TRBD1. The CDR3 totals 16 residues. The V gene's germline CDR1 is LGHNA and CDR2 YSLEER. J gave up 6 bases and V 0 bases, and 8 bases lay outside the gene matches. CDR3 DNA sequence: TGCGCCAGCAGCCAAGACTGGCAGGGGGCCGCGGATACGCAGTATTTT. This translates into CASSQDWQGAADTQYF.

The chain has TRBV4-2 and TRBJ1-1, with 8 positions matching TRBD1. Germline CDR1 LGHNA, CDR2 YNFKEQ. This CDR3 has 15 amino acids. Losses at the gene ends were 3 bases for V and 1 base for J; bases not matched to a gene: 4. The CDR3 loop is CASSHQGAANTEAFF. CDR3 sequence (DNA): TGTGCCAGCAGCCACCAGGGGGCGGCGAACACTGAAGCTTTCTTT.

The V call is TRBV13, the J call TRBJ2-1; D might be TRBD1 (5 bases). CDR3 length equals 14 residues. V lost 1 base and J lost 7, with 11 bases in between. CDR1 is PRHDT and CDR2 is FYEKMQ in the germline V gene (reference sequence). The CDR3 coding sequence is TGTGCCAGCAGCTTAGCAGGGATTCAGAATGAGCAGTTCTTC. Translation gives CASSLAGIQNEQFF.

The chain is built from TRBV11-2 and TRBJ2-7; 7 nucleotides align to TRBD1. With 4 bases clipped from V and 4 bases from J, the junction kept 10 bases outside the gene matches. The CDR3 totals 15 residues. Germline V CDR1 and CDR2: SGHAT, FQNNGV. DNA of the CDR3: TGTGCCAGCAGCTCGCCACTCGGGACAGTATACGAGCAGTACTTC. Its translation is CASSSPLGTVYEQYF.

The chain employs TRBV30 and TRBJ1-5; 8 bases match TRBD1. The CDR3 runs 12 residues. J gave up 5 bases and V 5 bases, and 2 bases lay outside the gene matches. The V gene's germline CDR1 is GTSNPN and CDR2 SVGIG (reference sequence). As DNA, the CDR3 is TGTGCCTGGGGACAGGGCGATCAGCCCCAGCATTTT. This codes for CAWGQGDQPQHF.

The chain joins TRBV4-1 to TRBJ2-1; 12 bases are a match to TRBD2. The trim removed 4 bases at V and 8 bases at J, leaving 6 bases unmatched. Germline CDR1 reads MGHRA; CDR2 reads YSYEKL. The CDR3 is made up of 15 amino acids. In DNA, the CDR3 is TGCGCCAGCAGCCTGCTAGCGGGAGGGCCCGATGAGCAGTTCTTC. It translates to CASSLLAGGPDEQFF.

The chain recombines TRBV30 with TRBJ2-1, with TRBD2 matching over 9 bases. V gave up 2 bases and J gave up 6 bases; unmatched junction bases: 2. This CDR3 is built from 13 residues. Germline V gene data show CDR1 as GTSNPN and CDR2 as SVGIG (reference sequence). The CDR3 sequence: CAWSPAGGNEQFF. CDR3 DNA: TGTGCCTGGAGTCCAGCGGGAGGCAATGAGCAGTTCTTC. Together with reference TRBV30 and TRBJ2-1, the CDR3 gives the full variable domain: SQTIHQWPATLVQPVGSPLSLECTVEGTSNPNLYWYRQAAGRGLQLLFYSVGIGQISSEVPQNLSASRPQDRQFILSSKKLLLSDSGFYLCAWSPAGGNEQFFGPGTRLTVL.

V and J are TRBV5-6 and TRBJ1-2, with 9 bases matching TRBD1. The CDR3 extends over 17 amino acids. Germline V gene data show CDR1 as SGHDT and CDR2 as YYEEEE. V shed 2 bases, J shed 8 bases, and the junction held 16 bases outside the gene matches. CDR3 loop: CASSLGPPGQGIYGYTF. The CDR3 DNA sequence: TGTGCCAGCAGCTTAGGTCCCCCGGGACAGGGCATCTACGGCTACACCTTC.

The chain employs TRBV6-4 and TRBJ2-5, with D tentatively TRBD2 (6 bases). From germline, CDR1 is MRHNA and CDR2 SNTAGT. V gave up 5 bases and J gave up 1 base, with 17 bases separating them. This CDR3 spans 16 amino acids. In nucleotides, the CDR3 is TGTGCCAGCAGTCCAGGTTTGGGAGGAACCCAAGAGACCCAGTACTTC. It is translated as CASSPGLGGTQETQYF.

V is TRBV29-1 and J is TRBJ2-2; TRBD1 agrees at 11 bases. The CDR3 is 13 residues long. From germline, CDR1 is SQVTM and CDR2 ANQGSEA. With V trimmed by 5 bases and J by 8 bases, 4 bases remained unmatched. The CDR3 loop is CSVWTGGLGELFF. CDR3 coding DNA: TGCAGCGTTTGGACAGGGGGCTTGGGGGAGCTGTTTTTT.

This sequence joins TRBV7-2 and TRBJ1-2; 7 bases fit TRBD1. Germline V lookup: CDR1 SGHTA, CDR2 FQGNSA. The CDR3 is made up of 16 amino acids. The V segment lost 3 bases and the J segment 0 bases; nucleotides outside the gene matches: 7. CDR3 sequence reads: CASSFRDSLSNYGYTF. Written as DNA, the CDR3 is TGTGCCAGCAGCTTCCGGGACAGTCTATCTAACTATGGCTACACCTTC.

This chain connects TRBV3-1 (or the pseudogene TRBV3-2) to TRBJ2-7, with D uncertain. V was shortened by 0 bases and J by 3 bases, with 15 bases between the two germline ends. The CDR3 contains 16 residues. Germline V CDR1 and CDR2: LGHDT, YNNKEL (reference sequence). CDR3 DNA sequence: TGTGCCAGCAGCCAAGACGGTCAGGTTCCTTACTACGAGCAGTACTTC. Its translation: CASSQDGQVPYYEQYF.

The chain employs TRBV30 and TRBJ1-3; 8 positions agree with TRBD1. J lost 8 bases, V lost 8 bases, and 11 bases had no gene match. There are 13 residues in the CDR3. Looked up from germline, CDR1 is GTSNPN and CDR2 is SVGIG (reference sequence). CDR3 coding DNA: TGTGCCCGGACAGGGTGGAGGAGGGACACCATATATTTT. This translates into CARTGWRRDTIYF.

The chain joins TRBV5-6 to TRBJ1-4; D gene ambiguous. This CDR3 region has 16 residues. Germline CDR1 reads SGHDT; CDR2 reads YYEEEE. The germline V and J ends were trimmed by 4 bases and 4 bases, with 17 bases remaining between them. The CDR3 bases are TGTGCCAGCAGCAAAATGGGAGGGCGGGGTAATGAAAAACTGTTTTTT. As protein: CASSKMGGRGNEKLFF.

This clone has only one observation. The rearrangement uses TRBV7-9 and TRBJ2-5; maybe TRBD2 (6 bases). The CDR3 sequence is 14 residues long. CDR1 and CDR2 from the germline V gene are SEHNR and FQNEAQ (reference sequence). Trimming pared 4 bases from V and 4 bases from J, leaving 13 bases between. CDR3 protein: CASSSREFGETQYF. The CDR3 bases are TGTGCCAGCAGCTCCCGGGAGTTTGGAGAGACCCAGTACTTC.

The chain recombines TRBV7-9 with TRBJ2-7, with 8 bases matching TRBD2. CDR1 and CDR2 (germline): SEHNR, FQNEAQ (reference sequence). Trimming at V came to 5 bases and at J to 4 bases, leaving 13 bases not matched to a gene. This CDR3 has 16 amino acids. CDR3 in DNA: TGTGCCAGCAGCCCAATAGCGGGACGAGGAGATTACGAGCAGTACTTC. Translated, it gives CASSPIAGRGDYEQYF.